Below are 25 T cell receptor beta chains sequenced from a single sample in a study of blood T cell repertoires in COVID-19. Generated by immunoSEQ multiplex PCR, the TCRdb table keeps only in-frame clones and is missing some. The sample yields over 350,000 clones, around nine tenths seen once. Sequencing input: peripheral blood. The receptors were sampled from a woman in her thirties with acute or convalescent COVID-19.

V is TRBV30 and J is TRBJ1-2; 7 bases line up with TRBD1. In germline, CDR1 is GTSNPN, CDR2 SVGIG (reference sequence). Losses at the gene ends were 2 bases for V and 5 bases for J; bases not matched to a gene: 2. The CDR3 length is 12 residues. The CDR3 DNA is TGTGCCTGGAGTCCACAGGGGTATGGCTACACCTTC. It is translated as CAWSPQGYGYTF.

The chain employs TRBV12-3 or TRBV12-4 and TRBJ2-5; the D gene is possibly TRBD1 (5 bases). The V gene lost 6 bases and the J gene lost 3 bases, with 11 bases spanning the gap. The CDR3 spans 13 residues. Here the CDR3 DNA reads TGTGCCAGCAGCCTGACAGAAGAAGAGACCCAGTACTTC. Translated, it gives CASSLTEEETQYF.

This clone was seen more than once but under ten times. The J gene is TRBJ1-5, the V gene TRBV28, with D maybe TRBD1 (6 bases). The CDR3 covers 16 residues. V lost 5 bases, J lost 2 bases, and 16 bases lay in between. CDR1 and CDR2 from the germline V gene are MDHEN and SYDVKM. The chain's CDR3 is CASSVRLAGGNQPQHF. The CDR3 coding sequence is TGTGCCAGCAGTGTACGCCTCGCAGGGGGCAATCAGCCCCAGCATTTT.

The V gene is TRBV10-2, the J gene TRBJ2-7, with TRBD2 matching over 10 bases. CDR1 is WSHSY and CDR2 is SAAADI in the germline V gene. V dropped 4 bases and J dropped 4; count of bases not matched to a gene: 4. This CDR3 comprises 14 residues. CDR3 nucleotide sequence: TGCGCCAGCAGTGGTCAGCGGGGGGGATACGAGCAGTACTTC. It yields the protein CASSGQRGGYEQYF.

The chain combines TRBV10-3 with TRBJ1-2; D remains ambiguous. Trimming cost V 6 bases and J 4 bases, with 15 bases left between them. This CDR3 spans 14 amino acids. CDR1 is ENHRY and CDR2 is SYGVKD in the germline V gene. CDR3 sequence: CAISGNSAGYGYTF. The CDR3 DNA sequence: TGTGCCATCAGCGGGAACAGCGCTGGCTATGGCTACACCTTC.

The chain has TRBV2 and TRBJ2-2; D not resolved. The CDR3 has 14 residues. The germline gives CDR1 SNHLY, CDR2 FYNNEI. The V end was cut by 3 bases, the J end by 1 base, with 6 bases between. The CDR3 DNA sequence: TGTGCCAGCAGTGAGGCAGGGAACACCGGGGAGCTGTTTTTT. Translated: CASSEAGNTGELFF. The full variable domain, completed using reference TRBV2 and TRBJ2-2, is EPEVTQTPSHQVTQMGQEVILRCVPISNHLYFYWYRQILGQKVEFLVSFYNNEISEKSEIFDDQFSVERPDGSNFTLKIRSTKLEDSAMYFCASSEAGNTGELFFGEGSRLTVL.

J is TRBJ2-1 and V is TRBV19; D not resolved. V was clipped by 0 bases and J by 6 bases, with 6 bases between them. The CDR3 spans 13 residues. Germline values: CDR1 LNHDA, CDR2 SQIVND (reference sequence). The CDR3 here is CASSIDSLNEQFF. The CDR3 nucleotides are TGTGCCAGTAGTATAGACTCCCTCAATGAGCAGTTCTTC.

This chain connects TRBV24-1 to TRBJ2-2, with TRBD1 as a possible D gene (6 bases). The CDR3 totals 15 residues. CDR1 is KGHDR and CDR2 is SFDVKD in the germline V gene. V was trimmed by 4 bases and J by 11 bases, leaving 19 bases between them. The CDR3 coding sequence is TGTGCCACCAGTGACTATTATACAGGGAAGCCCGAGCTGTTTTTT. This gives the protein CATSDYYTGKPELFF.

This chain uses TRBV27 with TRBJ2-1, with D unresolved. The V end lost 1 base, the J end lost 8 bases, and 9 bases lay between the germline ends. The CDR3 consists of 13 residues. The germline V gene encodes CDR1 MNHEY and CDR2 SMNVEV (reference sequence). Written as DNA, the CDR3 is TGTGCCAGCAGTTTATTGCCCGAGGATGAGCAGTTCTTC. It specifies CASSLLPEDEQFF.

This rearrangement joins TRBV29-1 to TRBJ2-7; D call uncertain. The germline V gene encodes CDR1 SQVTM and CDR2 ANQGSEA. The CDR3 runs 13 residues. The ends were cut back, 5 bases at V and 3 bases at J, with 14 bases in the middle. As DNA, the CDR3 is TGCAGCGTTAACGGTCTCGCGGACTACGAGCAGTACTTC. This translates into CSVNGLADYEQYF.

This clone was observed once. The V gene is TRBV2, the J gene TRBJ1-2; D gene ambiguous. CDR1 and CDR2 from the germline V gene are SNHLY and FYNNEI. The CDR3 extends over 11 amino acids. Deletions cut 5 bases from V and 4 bases from J, with 5 bases between. This chain's CDR3 is CASSSFYGYTF. The CDR3 bases are TGTGCCAGCAGTTCCTTCTATGGCTACACCTTC.

The chain links TRBV20-1 to TRBJ1-4; 7 nucleotides match TRBD1. V was pared by 6 bases and J by 10 bases, with 5 bases of the junction left unmatched. The CDR3 sequence is 11 residues long. Germline assignment: CDR1 DFQATT and CDR2 SNEGSKA (reference sequence). The CDR3 is CSAKGGVKLFF. The CDR3 DNA reads TGCAGTGCGAAAGGGGGCGTAAAACTGTTTTTT.

The V call is TRBV5-6, the J call TRBJ2-3, with 8 bases aligning to TRBD1. With V trimmed by 6 bases and J by 2 bases, 14 bases remained unmatched. Germline CDR1 SGHDT, CDR2 YYEEEE. The CDR3 spans 17 residues. The CDR3 DNA follows: TGTGCCAGCACCGAGGGTCGGCGCAGGGGGCCCACAGATACGCAGTATTTT. Protein product: CASTEGRRRGPTDTQYF.

The J gene is TRBJ1-5, the V gene TRBV2; D may be TRBD1 (6 bases). Trimming took 6 bases from V and 3 from J, leaving 12 bases between them. The CDR3 has 14 residues. Germline V lookup: CDR1 SNHLY, CDR2 FYNNEI. CDR3 coding DNA: TGTGCCAGCAGGGACAGAGGGGACAATCAGCCCCAGCATTTT. It translates to CASRDRGDNQPQHF.

About this clone itself: A junction end diverges from the germline sequence, so it may reflect a read error. The chain carries TRBV7-9 and TRBJ1-1, with no clear D. Germline V CDR1 and CDR2: SEHNR, FQNEAQ (reference sequence). The CDR3 is 13 residues long. Here the CDR3 reads CASSLAAHTEAFF. The CDR3, as DNA: TGTGCCAGCAGCCTAGCAGCACACACTGAAGCTTTCTTT. Full variable domain (rest looked up from reference TRBV7-9 and TRBJ1-1): DTGVSQNPRHKITKRGQNVTFRCDPISEHNRLYWYRQTLGQGPEFLTYFQNEAQLEKSRLLSDRFSAERPKGSFSTLEIQRTEQGDSAMYLCASSLAAHTEAFFGQGTRLTVV.

This clone was found once. V usage is TRBV5-1 and J usage is TRBJ2-7; 10 nucleotides align to TRBD2. Losses at the gene ends were 0 bases for V and 6 bases for J; bases not matched to a gene: 3. CDR3 length: 14 amino acids. From germline, CDR1 is SGHRS and CDR2 YFSETQ. The CDR3 spells CASSLAASGGEQYF. In nucleotides, the CDR3 is TGCGCCAGCAGCTTGGCCGCTAGCGGGGGCGAGCAGTACTTC.

The rearrangement joins TRBV6-5 to TRBJ1-5, with 7 bases lining up with TRBD1. The CDR3 totals 14 residues. The V gene's germline CDR1 is MNHEY and CDR2 SVGAGI. V lost 5 bases to trimming and J lost 4 bases; unmatched junction nucleotides: 5. The CDR3 spells CASSRGQANQPQHF. DNA for the CDR3: TGTGCCAGCAGTCGCGGACAGGCAAATCAGCCCCAGCATTTT.

This clone was observed a few times. The chain employs TRBV6-7 and TRBJ1-2, with TRBD1 matching over 9 bases. TRBV6-7 is an open reading frame, and its role is uncertain. This CDR3 contains 18 residues. The junction had 13 bases not matched to a gene; V was cut back by 5 bases and J by 0 bases. The CDR3 loop is CASSLGGNRGLPNYGYTF. CDR3 DNA sequence: TGTGCCAGCAGTCTGGGTGGGAACAGGGGGCTTCCTAACTATGGCTACACCTTC.

The sample holds one count of this clone. This chain connects TRBV6-5 to TRBJ2-3; D not certain. From germline, CDR1 is MNHEY and CDR2 SVGAGI. Trimming cost V 6 bases and J 7 bases, with 8 bases left between them. This CDR3 contains 11 residues. The CDR3 DNA sequence: TGTGCCAGCAGGGGCTCTAATACGCAGTATTTT. This codes for CASRGSNTQYF.

J is TRBJ2-2 and V is TRBV2, with a tentative D call TRBD1 (6 bases). This CDR3 is built from 14 residues. The V end was cut by 7 bases, the J end by 2 bases, with 11 bases between. Germline CDR1 and CDR2: SNHLY and FYNNEI. CDR3 protein: CASKIQGNTGELFF. The CDR3 nucleotides are TGTGCCAGCAAGATACAGGGAAACACCGGGGAGCTGTTTTTT.

The CDR3 region is CASSGSNIMDTIYF. The CDR3 DNA sequence: TGTGCCAGCAGTGGTAGTAATATAATGGACACCATATATTTT. The chain carries TRBV2 and TRBJ1-3, with D hard to call. There are 14 residues in the CDR3. V lost 4 bases to trimming and J lost 8 bases, with 15 bases between them. Germline assignment: CDR1 SNHLY and CDR2 FYNNEI.

The gene calls are TRBV4-1 and TRBJ1-6, with 7 bases lining up with TRBD1. After removal of 0 bases from V and 13 bases from J, the junction contained 12 bases not matched to a gene. This CDR3 is built from 16 residues. Germline V CDR1 and CDR2: MGHRA, YSYEKL. CDR3 residues: CASSQESQQGYAPLHF. CDR3 nucleotides: TGCGCCAGCAGCCAAGAATCGCAACAGGGGTATGCTCCCCTCCACTTT.

CDR3 protein: CASSTGVYQPQHF. The CDR3 DNA reads as TGTGCCAGTAGCACAGGGGTCTATCAGCCCCAGCATTTT. The chain recombines TRBV19 with TRBJ1-5, with 7 bases fitting TRBD1. There are 13 residues in the CDR3. Germline-derived CDR1 and CDR2 are LNHDA and SQIVND (reference sequence). Germline trimming cut 6 bases from V and 5 bases from J; bases unmatched to any gene: 4.

This clone was seen just once. The chain joins TRBV29-1 to TRBJ2-3; a weak D match, TRBD1 (5 bases). V lost 7 bases and J lost 0, with 11 bases in between. The germline gives CDR1 SQVTM, CDR2 ANQGSEA. This CDR3 has 13 residues. The CDR3 sequence is CSARTTSTDTQYF. The CDR3 DNA is TGCAGCGCCAGGACAACTAGCACAGATACGCAGTATTTT.

CDR3: CASSLSGSGAYEQYF. The CDR3 nucleotides read TGTGCCAGCAGCTTATCTGGTAGCGGGGCCTACGAGCAGTACTTC. The rearrangement joins TRBV11-3 to TRBJ2-7; TRBD2 aligns across 8 bases. V lost 2 bases, J lost 2 bases, and 5 bases stayed unmatched. Germline CDR1 SGHNT, CDR2 YENEEA. This CDR3 is built from 15 residues.